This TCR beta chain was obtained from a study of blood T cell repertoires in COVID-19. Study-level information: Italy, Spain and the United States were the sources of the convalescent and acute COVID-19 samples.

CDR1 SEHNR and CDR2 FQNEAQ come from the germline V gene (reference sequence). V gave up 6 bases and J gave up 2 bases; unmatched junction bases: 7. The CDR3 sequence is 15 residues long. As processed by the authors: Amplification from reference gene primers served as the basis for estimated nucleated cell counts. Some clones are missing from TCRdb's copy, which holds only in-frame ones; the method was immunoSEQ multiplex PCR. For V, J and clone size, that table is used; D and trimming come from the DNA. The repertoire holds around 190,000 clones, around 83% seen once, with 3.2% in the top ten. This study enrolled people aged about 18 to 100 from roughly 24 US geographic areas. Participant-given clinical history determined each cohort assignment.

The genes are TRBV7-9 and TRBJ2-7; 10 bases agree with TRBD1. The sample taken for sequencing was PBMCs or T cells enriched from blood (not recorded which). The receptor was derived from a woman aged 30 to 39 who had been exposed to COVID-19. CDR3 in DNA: TGTGCCAGCAGAGCGACAGGGGGCTACACCTACGAGCAGTACTTC. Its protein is CASRATGGYTYEQYF.